The sequence of this T cell receptor (beta chain) was determined in a study of T cell responses to AZD1222 COVID-19 vaccine. Overall study results and limits: Spike-specific TCR breadth and depth grew following two AZD1222 doses.

Generated by immunoSEQ multiplex PCR, the TCRdb table keeps only in-frame clones and is missing some. The sample lists 150,000 to 200,000 clones; around nine tenths were seen once. About this clone: Its antigen remains unidentified.

Specimen: peripheral blood, collected on day 0 of AZD1222 vaccination. This TCR came from an adult in good health.

CDR3 residues: CASSRSHSGNTIYF. CDR3 DNA sequence: TGTGCCAGCAGCCGAAGTCACTCTGGAAACACCATATATTTT. The chain uses TRBV5-4 and TRBJ1-3, with no clear D. Trimming left V 4 bases short and J 0 bases short, with 8 bases between. Germline CDR1 and CDR2: SGHNT and YYREEE (reference sequence). CDR3 length equals 14 residues.